These 27 T cell receptor beta chains were sequenced from one sample in a study of response to subunit inactivated influenza vaccine. TCRdb reanalysed the RT-PCR reads using MiXCR and keeps one entry per CDR3 protein. The sample carries roughly 290,000 distinct CDR3 sequences, 20% to 25% recorded once. The sequencing used PBMCs from blood, collected approximately 22 months after vaccination. Source of these receptors: a man between 50 and 69 years old who received an inactivated influenza vaccine.

This clonotype was seen a handful of times. The chain employs TRBV11-2 and TRBJ2-1; D perhaps matches TRBD2 (6 bases). CDR1 and CDR2 (germline): SGHAT, FQNNGV. CDR3 size: 15 residues. V was cut by 5 bases and J by 6 bases, with 17 bases left in between. The CDR3 DNA is TGTGCCAGCAGCCATAGCGGACTGTACGCCAATGAGCAGTTCTTC. Its protein is CASSHSGLYANEQFF.

This chain connects TRBV7-2 to TRBJ1-1; 9 bases line up with TRBD1. V gave up 4 bases and J gave up 9 bases; unmatched junction bases: 3. Germline V lookup: CDR1 SGHTA, CDR2 FQGNSA. The CDR3 extends over 12 amino acids. CDR3 DNA sequence: TGTGCCAGCAGCTCCGGGACAGGGAAAGCTTTCTTT. It specifies CASSSGTGKAFF.

J is TRBJ1-1 and V is TRBV20-1; a possible D gene is TRBD1 (5 bases). The CDR3 is made up of 13 amino acids. V gave up 6 bases and J gave up 0 bases, with 11 bases separating them. The germline CDR1 and CDR2 sequences are DFQATT and SNEGSKA (reference sequence). CDR3 coding DNA: TGCAGTGCCGCGGAAGGGGTGAACACTGAAGCTTTCTTT. Residues: CSAAEGVNTEAFF.

V is TRBV27 and J is TRBJ1-2; the match to TRBD1 covers 10 bases. CDR3 length: 14 amino acids. After removal of 4 bases from V and 4 bases from J, the junction contained 3 bases not matched to a gene. Per germline, CDR1 MNHEY and CDR2 SMNVEV (reference sequence). The CDR3 nucleotides read TGTGCCAGCAGTTGGACAGGGGGTAGCTATGGCTACACCTTC. It specifies CASSWTGGSYGYTF.

The rearrangement joins TRBV12-3 or TRBV12-4 to TRBJ2-1, with TRBD1 identical over 10 bases. The V gene end was trimmed by 5 bases and the J gene end by 6 bases; junction bases not matched to a gene: 7. This CDR3 contains 15 residues. This CDR3 reads CASSRTGGGGNEQFF. In DNA, the CDR3 is TGTGCCAGCAGTCGGACAGGGGGAGGTGGCAATGAGCAGTTCTTC.

This chain joins TRBV5-1 and TRBJ2-2, with no clear D. Trimming stripped 5 bases from V and 0 bases from J, with 5 bases between. The CDR3 is made up of 13 amino acids. Germline lookup yields CDR1 SGHRS and CDR2 YFSETQ. CDR3 loop: CASRSTNTGELFF. As DNA, the CDR3 is TGCGCCAGCAGGTCCACGAACACCGGGGAGCTGTTTTTT. Full variable domain (remainder filled in from reference TRBV5-1 and TRBJ2-2): KAGVTQTPRYLIKTRGQQVTLSCSPISGHRSVSWYQQTPGQGLQFLFEYFSETQRNKGNFPGRFSGRQFSNSRSEMNVSTLELGDSALYLCASRSTNTGELFFGEGSRLTVL.

This clonotype has just a few counts. J is TRBJ2-3 and V is TRBV4-2; maybe TRBD2 (7 bases). The CDR3 is 17 residues long. V gave up 1 base and J gave up 1 base, with 15 bases separating them. Germline V gives CDR1 LGHNA, CDR2 YNFKEQ. CDR3 sequence reads: CASSQGDGGPGTDTQYF. The DNA for the CDR3 is TGTGCCAGCAGCCAAGGAGACGGGGGGCCTGGCACAGATACGCAGTATTTT.

This clonotype was detected only once. The chain is built from TRBV29-1 and TRBJ2-2; no clear D gene. V lost 3 bases and J lost 5, with 13 bases in between. Germline V gene lookup returns CDR1 SQVTM and CDR2 ANQGSEA. The CDR3 loop spans 14 amino acids. CDR3 region: CSVESTRTTGELFF. CDR3 coding DNA: TGCAGCGTTGAGTCCACACGGACGACCGGGGAGCTGTTTTTT.

This sequence joins TRBV2 and TRBJ2-7; TRBD2 is a possible D gene (6 bases). The CDR3 length is 14 residues. V dropped 3 bases and J dropped 3 bases, with 12 bases sitting between them. Germline CDR1 reads SNHLY; CDR2 reads FYNNEI. DNA for the CDR3: TGTGCCAGCAGTGAGGGGAGTAGCGGCTACGAGCAGTACTTC. Encoded protein: CASSEGSSGYEQYF.

A remark on this clonotype: No DNA is shown, since the ends of the CDR3 on it are uncertain; the CDR3 is the one TCRdb lists. The rearrangement joins TRBV27 to TRBJ2-5. Germline CDR1 is MNHEY and CDR2 is SMNVEV (reference sequence). The CDR3 length equals 17 residues, ends included. The CDR3 loop is CASILDPPTCDQETQYF.

This chain links TRBV29-1 with TRBJ2-2; no definite D call. CDR1 is SQVTM and CDR2 is ANQGSEA in the germline V gene. Deletions cut 4 bases from V and 6 bases from J, with 6 bases between. This CDR3 is 11 amino acids long. CDR3 sequence: CSVGVPGELFF. The CDR3 DNA is TGCAGCGTTGGGGTCCCCGGGGAGCTGTTTTTT.

This clonotype was detected only a few times. The chain is built from TRBV12-3 or TRBV12-4 and TRBJ2-1, with D perhaps matching TRBD2 (6 bases). The CDR3 length is 15 residues. Trimming removed 8 bases at V and 6 bases at J, with 20 bases between. CDR3 region: CASGIAAVRGNEQFF. Here the CDR3 DNA reads TGTGCCAGCGGGATAGCGGCGGTTCGGGGCAATGAGCAGTTCTTC.

This clonotype occurred a few times. The chain recombines TRBV6-1 with TRBJ2-1; tentative D call: TRBD2 (5 bases). V was shortened by 6 bases and J by 0 bases, with 9 bases between the two germline ends. Germline V gene sequence: CDR1 MNHNS, CDR2 SASEGT. The length of the CDR3 is 14 residues. The CDR3 sequence is CASSRSGSYNEQFF. The CDR3, as DNA: TGTGCCAGCAGCCGCAGCGGCTCCTACAATGAGCAGTTCTTC.

The genes are TRBV29-1 and TRBJ1-3; unclear D gene. This CDR3 is built from 13 residues. Trimming took off 2 bases at V and 1 base at J, with 6 bases between the two ends. Germline CDR1 and CDR2: SQVTM and ANQGSEA. The CDR3 spells CSVERHSGNTIYF. The CDR3 DNA follows: TGCAGCGTTGAACGCCATTCTGGAAACACCATATATTTT.

This clonotype was seen ten or more times. V and J are TRBV29-1 and TRBJ1-1, with D tentatively TRBD1 (6 bases). Germline V gene sequence: CDR1 SQVTM, CDR2 ANQGSEA. V shed 7 bases and J shed 4 bases, with 16 bases lying between them. The CDR3 has 13 amino acids. The CDR3 DNA sequence: TGCAGCGGGGAACAGGGTGTCGCCACTGAAGCTTTCTTT. This sequence encodes CSGEQGVATEAFF.

Ten or more counts support this clonotype. The CDR3 coding sequence is TGTGCCAGCAGCTTTTTAGGGACAGACTACGAGCAGTACTTC. It yields the protein CASSFLGTDYEQYF. V and J are TRBV5-6 and TRBJ2-7; 7 nucleotides align to TRBD1. Looked up from germline, CDR1 is SGHDT and CDR2 is YYEEEE. This CDR3 is built from 14 residues. The trim removed 2 bases at V and 3 bases at J, leaving 5 bases unmatched. The variable domain in full, completed from reference TRBV5-6 and TRBJ2-7, reads DAGVTQSPTHLIKTRGQQVTLRCSPKSGHDTVSWYQQALGQGPQFIFQYYEEEERQRGNFPDRFSGHQFPNYSSELNVNALLLGDSALYLCASSFLGTDYEQYFGPGTRLTVT.

V usage is TRBV12-3 or TRBV12-4 and J usage is TRBJ2-7; D might be TRBD1 (5 bases). The CDR3 covers 13 residues. V lost 8 bases, J lost 0 bases, and 11 bases lay in between. CDR3 nucleotide sequence: TGTGCCAGCGTTGGGGCCGCCTCCTACGAGCAGTACTTC. Translating gives CASVGAASYEQYF.

A few counts support this clonotype. CDR3 DNA: TGCGCCAGCAGCCAAGAAAACAGGGGATTGGAAAAACTGTTTTTT. As protein: CASSQENRGLEKLFF. The chain links TRBV4-3 to TRBJ1-4; TRBD1 agrees at 7 bases. The CDR3 spans 15 residues. V lost 0 bases and J lost 8; bases outside the gene matches: 6. CDR1 and CDR2 (germline): LGHNA, YSLEER.

This clonotype was seen at least ten times. The genes are TRBV4-1 and TRBJ1-3, with 8 bases matching TRBD1. Unmatched junction bases numbered 3, after V lost 1 base and J lost 4 bases. The CDR3 is 15 amino acids. Germline-derived CDR1 and CDR2 are MGHRA and YSYEKL. The CDR3: CASSQGTGIGNTIYF. CDR3 in DNA: TGCGCCAGCAGCCAAGGGACAGGGATCGGAAACACCATATATTTT.

This clonotype was observed a few times. The chain combines TRBV28 with TRBJ1-5; TRBD1 matches 7 bases. In germline, CDR1 is MDHEN, CDR2 SYDVKM. This CDR3 spans 15 amino acids. Trimming took 6 bases from V and 3 from J; bases not matched to a gene: 8. CDR3 bases: TGTGCCAGCAGGAGGACGGGACAGATCAATCAGCCCCAGCATTTT. Residues: CASRRTGQINQPQHF.

The gene calls are TRBV7-9 and TRBJ2-2, with 8 bases matching TRBD1. Trimming cost V 5 bases and J 3 bases; bases outside gene matches: 8. The CDR3 length is 16 residues. The germline V gene encodes CDR1 SEHNR and CDR2 FQNEAQ (reference sequence). CDR3 in DNA: TGTGCCAGCAGCCGGGGACAGGCCGAACACACCGGGGAGCTGTTTTTT. Encoded protein: CASSRGQAEHTGELFF.

The chain recombines TRBV6-1 with TRBJ2-3, with 8 bases aligning to TRBD2. Germline CDR1 and CDR2: MNHNS and SASEGT. The CDR3 spans 14 residues. The CDR3 bases are TGTGCTGTAGCATCGGGAGGGATATCAGATACGCAGTATTTT. It translates to CAVASGGISDTQYF.

The rearrangement joins TRBV2 to TRBJ2-2, with 8 bases fitting TRBD1. Germline V gene sequence: CDR1 SNHLY, CDR2 FYNNEI. This CDR3 is 14 amino acids long. Unmatched junction bases numbered 4, after V lost 4 bases and J lost 6 bases. The chain's CDR3 is CASSGSGGSGELFF. The CDR3 nucleotides are TGTGCCAGCAGTGGTTCAGGGGGCTCCGGGGAGCTGTTTTTT.

This clonotype was counted between two and nine times. The chain carries TRBV27 and TRBJ1-1; D is ambiguous. From germline, CDR1 is MNHEY and CDR2 SMNVEV (reference sequence). The V end lost 6 bases, the J end lost 7 bases, and 9 bases lay between the germline ends. The length of the CDR3 is 11 residues. The CDR3 sequence: CASRRGIEAFF. CDR3 nucleotides: TGTGCCAGCAGGCGAGGCATTGAAGCTTTCTTT.

This clonotype was picked up a small number of times. The chain links TRBV6-5 to TRBJ2-1, with D uncertain. V lost 0 bases and J lost 7, with 1 base in between. The CDR3 spans 11 residues. CDR1 MNHEY and CDR2 SVGAGI come from the germline V gene. CDR3 loop: CASSYSNEQFF. CDR3 sequence (DNA): TGTGCCAGCAGTTACTCTAATGAGCAGTTCTTC.

This clonotype was found many times. In DNA, the CDR3 is TGTGCCAGCAGTTTAGCGCCATCAACACAAGAGACCCAGTACTTC. The encoded protein is CASSLAPSTQETQYF. The chain joins TRBV12-3 or TRBV12-4 to TRBJ2-5; D remains ambiguous. V lost 0 bases to trimming and J lost 2 bases, with 10 bases between them. This CDR3 comprises 15 residues.

This CDR3 reads CASSSITGRDYGYTF. CDR3 bases: TGTGCCAGCAGTTCAATTACAGGACGAGACTATGGCTACACCTTC. The chain joins TRBV28 to TRBJ1-2; possibly TRBD1 for D (5 bases). The germline V and J ends were trimmed by 4 bases and 3 bases, with 15 bases remaining between them. The CDR3 extends over 15 amino acids. The germline gives CDR1 MDHEN, CDR2 SYDVKM.